The 32 T cell receptor beta chains presented below share a single source sample, sequenced in a study of human T cells and chemical hapten exposure. Time point given: patch test 1, 2 weeks after DPC sensitization. Treatment reported: therapeutic diphenylcyclopropenone sensitization with weekly scalp DPC. TCRdb reprocessed the RACE reads via MiXCR and lists one record per CDR3 protein. The repertoire holds roughly 180,000 distinct CDR3 sequences, approximately 15% seen once, with about 1.7% in the top ten. The specimen comprised whole blood, sampled in connection with sensitization to the hapten diphenylcyclopropenone (DPC). The receptors come from a woman in her 30s with alopecia areata. Some clones in this sample may be carry-over from other donors' samples.

This clonotype showed up many times. The chain carries TRBV10-3 and TRBJ2-2; D is undetermined. CDR3 length: 13 amino acids. The germline V gene has CDR1 ENHRY and CDR2 SYGVKD. The V gene lost 5 bases and the J gene lost 3 bases, with 7 bases spanning the gap. The CDR3 reads CAISPQDTGELFF. In DNA, the CDR3 is TGTGCCATCAGTCCGCAGGACACCGGGGAGCTGTTTTTT.

This clonotype was counted between two and nine times. This chain links TRBV28 with TRBJ1-5; D gene unclear. Per the germline V gene, CDR1 is MDHEN and CDR2 is SYDVKM. This CDR3 region has 13 residues. Trimming took 6 bases from V and 16 from J, leaving 22 bases between them. The CDR3 bases are TGTGCCAGCAGCCGCCCGGGAGTATATCCCCCCCATTTT. Protein: CASSRPGVYPPHF.

This clonotype was observed at least ten times. The chain recombines TRBV12-3 or TRBV12-4 with TRBJ2-7, with D hard to call. The CDR3 totals 14 residues. V lost 5 bases and J lost 5, with 16 bases in between. The CDR3 protein is CASSRGGPSNEQYF. DNA of the CDR3: TGTGCCAGCAGTCGCGGCGGACCGTCTAACGAGCAGTACTTC.

V usage is TRBV28 and J usage is TRBJ1-1; the match to TRBD1 covers 9 bases. Germline V gene lookup returns CDR1 MDHEN and CDR2 SYDVKM. V dropped 6 bases and J dropped 0; count of bases not matched to a gene: 8. The CDR3 length is 16 residues. The CDR3 DNA reads TGTGCCAGCAGCGTCCCGGGACAGGGACTGAACACTGAAGCTTTCTTT. Its protein product is CASSVPGQGLNTEAFF.

The chain joins TRBV28 to TRBJ2-1; no definite D call. CDR1 is MDHEN and CDR2 is SYDVKM in the germline V gene. The CDR3 has 13 residues. Between the trimmed V and J ends, which lost 7 bases and 5 bases, there was a span of 12 bases. The CDR3 DNA sequence: TGTGCCAGCAACGGCACACCTAACAATGAGCAGTTCTTC. Translation: CASNGTPNNEQFF.

This clonotype showed up just a few times. CDR3 sequence: CASSLSRDSRETQYF. The CDR3 DNA is TGTGCCAGCAGTTTATCCCGGGACAGCCGAGAGACCCAGTACTTC. The chain combines TRBV27 with TRBJ2-5; 7 nucleotides align to TRBD1. In germline, CDR1 is MNHEY, CDR2 SMNVEV (reference sequence). The CDR3 loop spans 15 amino acids. V was clipped by 0 bases and J by 4 bases; unmatched bases: 5.

This chain uses TRBV29-1 with TRBJ2-3, with no clear D. V lost 4 bases and J lost 5, with 10 bases in between. The CDR3 runs to 12 residues. The germline V gene encodes CDR1 SQVTM and CDR2 ANQGSEA. In DNA form, the CDR3 reads TGCAGCGTTGTTCGGTTGGGAGATACGCAGTATTTT. It yields the protein CSVVRLGDTQYF.

The rearrangement links TRBV11-3 to TRBJ2-1; a weak D match, TRBD2 (6 bases). In germline, CDR1 is SGHNT, CDR2 YENEEA. Trimming stripped 5 bases from V and 4 bases from J, with 18 bases between. The length of the CDR3 is 16 residues. The DNA of the CDR3 is TGTGCCAGCAGCCGAGACCGGGACTCCGTATACAATGAGCAGTTCTTC. Translation gives CASSRDRDSVYNEQFF.

The chain carries TRBV6-2 or TRBV6-3 and TRBJ2-5, with TRBD1 matching 10 bases. The CDR3 extends over 14 amino acids. Germline CDR1 MNHEY, CDR2 SVGEGT. V was clipped by 6 bases and J by 5 bases; unmatched bases: 6. The CDR3 DNA sequence: TGTGCCAGCAGCGACAGGGGGCGGCAGGAGACCCAGTACTTC. This gives the protein CASSDRGRQETQYF.

This clonotype came up a few times. The CDR3 DNA follows: TGTGCCATCAGTGAGTCGACGGCGGATAATCAGCCCCAGCATTTT. Its translation: CAISESTADNQPQHF. The V call is TRBV10-3, the J call TRBJ1-5, with unresolved D. Germline CDR1 is ENHRY and CDR2 is SYGVKD. V gave up 0 bases and J gave up 4 bases, with 10 bases separating them. The CDR3 runs to 15 residues.

This clonotype was seen a few times. CDR3 sequence (DNA): TGTGCCAGCAGCCCCGTTCGCGCGGCGGGATCCAAAAACATTCAGTACTTC. Its translation: CASSPVRAAGSKNIQYF. The gene calls are TRBV7-6 and TRBJ2-4, with TRBD2 as a possible D gene (6 bases). The V end was cut by 5 bases, the J end by 2 bases, with 19 bases between. The CDR3 is 17 amino acids. Germline values: CDR1 SGHVS, CDR2 FNYEAQ.

This clonotype occurred a few times. The gene calls are TRBV18 and TRBJ2-6; D possibly uses TRBD1 or TRBD2 (6 bases each). V was pared by 1 base and J by 4 bases, with 11 bases between. CDR1 KGHSH and CDR2 LQKENI come from the germline V gene. The length of the CDR3 is 16 residues. CDR3 DNA sequence: TGTGCCAGCTCACCACTGGGGGGCCCAGGGGCCAACGTCCTGACTTTC. It encodes CASSPLGGPGANVLTF. The full variable domain, with the rest looked up from reference TRBV18 and TRBJ2-6, is NAGVMQNPRHLVRRRGQEARLRCSPMKGHSHVYWYRQLPEEGLKFMVYLQKENIIDESGMPKERFSAEFPKEGPSILRIQQVVRGDSAAYFCASSPLGGPGANVLTFGAGSRLTVL.

The J gene is TRBJ2-2, the V gene TRBV12-3 or TRBV12-4; the match to TRBD1 covers 10 bases. The CDR3 is 16 residues long. Trimming removed 1 base from V and 5 bases from J; junction bases left unmatched: 4. The CDR3 is CASSLETGGGTGELFF. The DNA of the CDR3 is TGTGCCAGCAGTTTAGAGACAGGGGGCGGAACCGGGGAGCTGTTTTTT.

V usage is TRBV2 and J usage is TRBJ2-2; the D gene is possibly TRBD1 (6 bases). V was trimmed by 2 bases and J by 3 bases, leaving 10 bases between them. CDR3 length: 15 residues. Germline CDR1 reads SNHLY; CDR2 reads FYNNEI. CDR3 DNA sequence: TGTGCCAGCAGTGAACAGGGGCTTTACACCGGGGAGCTGTTTTTT. This gives the protein CASSEQGLYTGELFF.

DNA of the CDR3: TGCAGTGCCACCACCCCCCCGGGACTAGCTGACTTCCAGTACTTC. Its protein is CSATTPPGLADFQYF. This rearrangement joins TRBV20-1 to TRBJ2-7, with 9 bases that match TRBD2. Germline V gene data show CDR1 as DFQATT and CDR2 as SNEGSKA (reference sequence). The V segment lost 6 bases and the J segment 10 bases; nucleotides outside the gene matches: 19. CDR3 length: 15 residues.

This clonotype was counted many times. The chain couples TRBV6-5 to TRBJ2-2; TRBD1 agrees at 9 bases. The CDR3 loop spans 14 amino acids. Unmatched junction bases numbered 6, after V lost 6 bases and J lost 7 bases. Germline CDR1 and CDR2: MNHEY and SVGAGI. The CDR3 nucleotides are TGTGCCAGCAGCGAGACAGGGGGGGGCGGGGAGCTGTTTTTT. It encodes CASSETGGGGELFF.

This clonotype was found many times. This chain links TRBV3-1 with TRBJ2-2, with D perhaps TRBD2 (6 bases). CDR3 size: 15 residues. Trimming stripped 3 bases from V and 5 bases from J, with 13 bases between. Germline values: CDR1 LGHDT, CDR2 YNNKEL (reference sequence). The CDR3 coding sequence is TGTGCCAGCAGCCAGACCTGGGGAGGTACCGGGGAGCTGTTTTTT. It yields the protein CASSQTWGGTGELFF.

The V call is TRBV24-1, the J call TRBJ2-1; D is unresolved. CDR1 KGHDR and CDR2 SFDVKD come from the germline V gene. This CDR3 has 16 residues. Trimming took 0 bases from V and 6 from J, leaving 14 bases between them. The CDR3 DNA reads as TGTGCCACCAGTGATTTGCGGTCGGCCGGATCCAATGAGCAGTTCTTC. It is translated as CATSDLRSAGSNEQFF.

For this clonotype: A read error may account for a junction end that differs from germline. This chain uses TRBV6-2 or TRBV6-3 with TRBJ2-1, with D possibly TRBD2 on 5 matching bases. Germline CDR1 reads MNHEY; CDR2 reads SVGEGT. The CDR3 runs 15 residues. The CDR3 loop is CTSRVAEAGRNEQFF. CDR3 bases: TGTACCAGCAGAGTCGCTGAGGCGGGCCGCAATGAGCAGTTCTTC.

This clonotype showed up just a few times. The chain combines TRBV19 with TRBJ2-7; 13 bases line up with TRBD2. Germline CDR1 LNHDA, CDR2 SQIVND (reference sequence). Losses at the gene ends were 5 bases for V and 4 bases for J; bases not matched to a gene: 5. This CDR3 spans 15 amino acids. The CDR3 DNA follows: TGTGCCAGTAGTCCGCGACTAGCGGGGGGATACGAGCAGTACTTC. Amino acids: CASSPRLAGGYEQYF.

The rearrangement joins TRBV6-8 to TRBJ2-5, with TRBD1 identical over 8 bases. The length of the CDR3 is 16 residues. Germline V gene lookup returns CDR1 MNHGY and CDR2 SAAAGT. J gave up 2 bases and V 6 bases, and 11 bases lay outside the gene matches. The CDR3: CASSLDRATRQETQYF. CDR3 sequence (DNA): TGTGCCAGCAGCCTGGACAGGGCGACTCGACAAGAGACCCAGTACTTC.

The chain is built from TRBV4-2 and TRBJ2-5; 7 bases match TRBD1. The V gene end was trimmed by 3 bases and the J gene end by 1 base; junction bases not matched to a gene: 5. The germline CDR1 and CDR2 sequences are LGHNA and YNFKEQ. The CDR3 runs 15 residues. The CDR3 region is CASSQETGVQETQYF. In DNA, the CDR3 is TGTGCCAGCAGCCAGGAAACAGGGGTCCAAGAGACCCAGTACTTC.

The genes are TRBV5-5 and TRBJ1-1; no clear D gene. Germline assignment: CDR1 SGHKS and CDR2 YYEKEE (reference sequence). V lost 6 bases, J lost 0 bases, and 12 bases lay in between. The CDR3 is 14 amino acids. This CDR3 is CASTPWSLNTEAFF. In DNA, the CDR3 is TGTGCCAGCACCCCATGGAGCCTGAACACTGAAGCTTTCTTT.

The chain employs TRBV5-1 and TRBJ1-4; D uncertain. Germline V gene sequence: CDR1 SGHRS, CDR2 YFSETQ. With 4 bases removed from V and 4 bases from J, the gap between germline ends came to 17 bases. This CDR3 has 16 amino acids. CDR3 sequence reads: CASSKAHLEGNEKLFF. CDR3 in DNA: TGCGCCAGCAGCAAAGCGCACTTGGAGGGTAATGAAAAACTGTTTTTT. Filled out from reference TRBV5-1 and TRBJ1-4, the complete variable domain reads KAGVTQTPRYLIKTRGQQVTLSCSPISGHRSVSWYQQTPGQGLQFLFEYFSETQRNKGNFPGRFSGRQFSNSRSEMNVSTLELGDSALYLCASSKAHLEGNEKLFFGSGTQLSVL.

This clonotype has a handful of counts. The V and J genes are TRBV2 and TRBJ1-2; the D gene is possibly TRBD1 (5 bases). Trimming left V 9 bases short and J 2 bases short, with 13 bases between. CDR3 length: 13 amino acids. Germline V CDR1 and CDR2: SNHLY, FYNNEI. CDR3 residues: CARRGSGNYGYTF. In nucleotides, the CDR3 is TGTGCCAGAAGGGGCTCCGGCAACTATGGCTACACCTTC.

Concerning this clonotype itself: Possible read error: a much larger clone is one base away. The rearrangement links TRBV6-5 to TRBJ1-2; D is unclear. The V gene's germline CDR1 is MNHEY and CDR2 SVGAGI. This CDR3 spans 17 amino acids. CDR3 sequence: CASSYSMPGAPPTGFTF. The DNA for the CDR3 is TGTGCCAGCAGTTACTCTATGCCCGGAGCCCCACCGACCGGCTTCACCTTC.

The chain is built from TRBV12-3 or TRBV12-4 and TRBJ1-1; 10 bases agree with TRBD1. Germline trimming cut 6 bases from V and 4 bases from J; bases unmatched to any gene: 8. The CDR3 is made up of 15 amino acids. In DNA form, the CDR3 reads TGTGCCAGCAGCCTACGGGACAGGGGAGGCACTGAAGCTTTCTTT. Translation: CASSLRDRGGTEAFF.

The chain joins TRBV6-6 to TRBJ2-2, with a possible D match to TRBD1 (6 bases). The V gene's germline CDR1 is MNHNY and CDR2 SVGAGI (reference sequence). The CDR3 runs 12 residues. Trimming took off 5 bases at V and 7 bases at J, with 8 bases between the two ends. The CDR3 protein is CASSQGHGELFF. The CDR3 DNA is TGTGCCAGCAGTCAGGGACACGGGGAGCTGTTTTTT.

In this sample, this clonotype turned up many times. This CDR3 reads CASRRGLQYF. The DNA for the CDR3 is TGTGCCAGCAGGAGGGGCCTACAGTACTTC. The rearrangement uses TRBV2 and TRBJ2-4; D may match TRBD1 or TRBD2 (5 bases each). V dropped 6 bases and J dropped 13 bases, with 10 bases sitting between them. CDR3 length: 10 amino acids. CDR1 is SNHLY, CDR2 FYNNEI, per germline.

This clonotype came up many times. The genes are TRBV5-1 and TRBJ2-3; no firm D call. The CDR3 covers 14 residues. Germline lookup yields CDR1 SGHRS and CDR2 YFSETQ. The V and J ends lost 2 bases and 2 bases respectively, with 9 bases between them. CDR3: CASSFRYFTDTQYF. DNA of the CDR3: TGCGCCAGCAGCTTCAGGTATTTCACAGATACGCAGTATTTT.

The genes are TRBV5-1 and TRBJ2-2, with TRBD1 matching over 9 bases. Looked up from germline, CDR1 is SGHRS and CDR2 is YFSETQ. This CDR3 region has 18 residues. V shed 3 bases, J shed 7 bases, and the junction held 16 bases outside the gene matches. CDR3 region: CASSSPDRGLPFFGELFF. The CDR3, as DNA: TGCGCCAGCAGCTCGCCGGACAGGGGCCTGCCGTTTTTCGGGGAGCTGTTTTTT.

This rearrangement joins TRBV12-3 or TRBV12-4 to TRBJ2-7; D possibly corresponds to TRBD2 (5 bases). The germline V and J ends were trimmed by 6 bases and 5 bases, with 17 bases remaining between them. The CDR3 extends over 14 amino acids. The CDR3 reads CASSPRSERDEQYF. Here the CDR3 DNA reads TGTGCCAGCAGCCCACGATCAGAGAGGGACGAGCAGTACTTC.